This T cell receptor beta chain was identified during a study of human T cells and chemical hapten exposure. Study-wide background: Patch testing was performed with 0.01% DPC on the upper back, with reading at 6 days.

A single record per CDR3 protein comes from TCRdb applying MiXCR to the RACE reads. The sample carries roughly 110,000 distinct CDR3 sequences, around 12% recorded once. Sample time point: pre-sensitization, week 0. This sample's treatment: therapeutic diphenylcyclopropenone sensitization with weekly scalp DPC. The germline V gene has CDR1 MDHEN and CDR2 SYDVKM. The CDR3 is 12 amino acids. Between the trimmed V and J ends, which lost 7 bases and 8 bases, there was a span of 12 bases. The input for sequencing was whole blood, taken in connection with sensitization to the hapten diphenylcyclopropenone (DPC). The J gene is TRBJ2-1, the V gene TRBV28; D not resolved. This TCR was sampled from a woman aged 45-65 years with alopecia areata. Some clones in this sample may be carry-over from other donors' samples. CDR3 amino acids: CASNALGYEQFF. CDR3 DNA: TGTGCCAGCAACGCACTGGGCTATGAGCAGTTCTTC.